The next 22 T cell receptor beta chains were all read from a single sample in a study of blood T cell repertoires in COVID-19 (TCRdb year 2020). The library was built by means of the immunoSEQ multiplex PCR assay. TCRdb re-hosts the immuneACCESS table, in-frame sequences only. Its copies lack some clones; in the studies checked, an unresolved V gene accounts for under half of them, and the cause for the rest is not known. This sample holds about 190,000 clones; under 80% were observed only once. About a sixth of the sample goes to the ten largest clones. The sequencing sample was made of PBMCs or T cells enriched from blood (not recorded which). Receptors originate from a woman between 45 and 65 years old with acute COVID-19.

The rearrangement uses TRBV11-2 and TRBJ2-1, with 12 bases lining up with TRBD2. Germline trimming cut 1 base from V and 9 bases from J; bases unmatched to any gene: 4. Germline V CDR1 and CDR2: SGHAT, FQNNGV. The CDR3 is 15 residues long. The CDR3 is CASSLGLAGVGEQFF. CDR3 bases: TGTGCCAGCAGCTTAGGACTAGCGGGGGTAGGTGAGCAGTTCTTC.

The genes are TRBV4-2 and TRBJ2-3, with unresolved D. Germline CDR1 and CDR2: LGHNA and YNFKEQ. This CDR3 has 16 residues. The V end lost 0 bases, the J end lost 6 bases, and 16 bases lay between the germline ends. Here the CDR3 reads CASSQDLGSKVDTQYF. CDR3 nucleotide sequence: TGTGCCAGCAGCCAAGATCTAGGTAGTAAGGTTGATACGCAGTATTTT.

This chain connects TRBV18 to TRBJ2-5, with D perhaps TRBD2 (5 bases). Deletions cut 3 bases from V and 1 base from J, with 9 bases between. CDR1 is KGHSH and CDR2 is LQKENI in the germline V gene. This CDR3 comprises 14 residues. CDR3 amino acids: CASSPAGVQETQYF. The DNA of the CDR3 is TGTGCCAGCTCACCTGCGGGTGTCCAAGAGACCCAGTACTTC.

In this sample, this clone turned up a few times. The chain links TRBV18 to TRBJ2-1; 7 bases are shared with TRBD2. The trim removed 2 bases at V and 8 bases at J, leaving 3 bases unmatched. This CDR3 is built from 13 residues. The germline CDR1 and CDR2 sequences are KGHSH and LQKENI. The CDR3 here is CASSPGEGYEQFF. The CDR3 DNA reads as TGTGCCAGCTCACCAGGGGAGGGCTATGAGCAGTTCTTC.

The chain links TRBV18 to TRBJ1-1, with 8 bases lining up with TRBD1. V lost 3 bases to trimming and J lost 4 bases; unmatched junction nucleotides: 13. This CDR3 spans 17 amino acids. Germline V lookup: CDR1 KGHSH, CDR2 LQKENI. CDR3 sequence reads: CASSPNSGRTGSTEAFF. In DNA form, the CDR3 reads TGTGCCAGCTCACCGAATTCCGGCCGGACAGGGAGCACTGAAGCTTTCTTT.

This clone was observed at least ten times. CDR3 DNA: TGTGCCAGTAGTATAGAGTCGAGCTCTGGAAACACCATATATTTT. Translating gives CASSIESSSGNTIYF. The chain is built from TRBV19 and TRBJ1-3; D is undetermined. V shed 0 bases and J shed 0 bases, with 6 bases lying between them. Germline CDR1 LNHDA, CDR2 SQIVND (reference sequence). This CDR3 is built from 15 residues.

The chain combines TRBV30 with TRBJ1-2, with TRBD1 as a possible D gene (5 bases). This CDR3 has 13 residues. Between the trimmed V and J ends, which lost 1 base and 2 bases, there was a span of 8 bases. The V gene's germline CDR1 is GTSNPN and CDR2 SVGIG (reference sequence). As DNA, the CDR3 is TGTGCCTGGAGTGAGGGGTACAACTATGGCTACACCTTC. Protein product: CAWSEGYNYGYTF.

The chain combines TRBV28 with TRBJ1-4; TRBD1 matches 8 bases. Germline V gene data show CDR1 as MDHEN and CDR2 as SYDVKM. V dropped 7 bases and J dropped 4; count of bases not matched to a gene: 8. The CDR3 extends over 15 amino acids. CDR3 residues: CASTTGGQDNEKLFF. Here the CDR3 DNA reads TGTGCCAGCACTACGGGGGGACAGGATAATGAAAAACTGTTTTTT.

The rearrangement uses TRBV6-5 and TRBJ1-1; D unclear. Germline lookup yields CDR1 MNHEY and CDR2 SVGAGI. This CDR3 region has 14 residues. Trimming took 0 bases from V and 0 from J, leaving 5 bases between them. The DNA for the CDR3 is TGTGCCAGCAGTTACTCCCGGGTGAACACTGAAGCTTTCTTT. Its translation is CASSYSRVNTEAFF.

The chain combines TRBV5-5 with TRBJ1-2, with TRBD1 matching 8 bases. In germline, CDR1 is SGHKS, CDR2 YYEKEE (reference sequence). The CDR3 runs to 14 residues. Trimming cost V 4 bases and J 5 bases; bases outside gene matches: 7. The CDR3 DNA reads TGTGCCAGCAGCCTCCTGACAGGGGATTATGGCTACACCTTC. Amino acids: CASSLLTGDYGYTF.

The chain has TRBV28 and TRBJ2-7; D is perhaps TRBD1 (6 bases). CDR3 length: 13 residues. CDR1 is MDHEN, CDR2 SYDVKM, per germline. The V and J ends lost 5 bases and 3 bases respectively, with 11 bases between them. The CDR3 bases are TGTGCCAGCAGTCCTAGGGGGTACTACGAGCAGTACGTC. It yields the protein CASSPRGYYEQYV.

The rearrangement uses TRBV11-2 and TRBJ1-6; 8 bases are a match to TRBD1. CDR3 size: 15 residues. From germline, CDR1 is SGHAT and CDR2 FQNNGV. Trimming took 5 bases from V and 6 from J; bases not matched to a gene: 6. CDR3 sequence reads: CASSIGTGINSPLHF. For the CDR3, the DNA is TGTGCCAGCAGCATCGGGACAGGCATTAATTCACCCCTCCACTTT.

The chain recombines TRBV3-1 (or the pseudogene TRBV3-2) with TRBJ2-3; 13 bases line up with TRBD2. Germline V gene lookup returns CDR1 LGHDT and CDR2 YNNKEL (reference sequence). This CDR3 region has 16 residues. V lost 5 bases and J lost 2; bases outside the gene matches: 4. The CDR3 protein is CASSLLAGGVTDTQYF. The CDR3 nucleotides read TGTGCCAGCAGCTTACTAGCGGGGGGGGTCACAGATACGCAGTATTTT.

V usage is TRBV7-9 and J usage is TRBJ2-7, with TRBD1 matching over 7 bases. The V segment lost 4 bases and the J segment 10 bases; nucleotides outside the gene matches: 13. This CDR3 spans 14 amino acids. Germline CDR1 reads SEHNR; CDR2 reads FQNEAQ (reference sequence). The CDR3 DNA reads TGTGCCAGCAGCTCCCGGGACAGTACTCATGTTCAGTACGTC. The encoded protein is CASSSRDSTHVQYV.

The chain employs TRBV29-1 and TRBJ1-1; TRBD1 matches at 10 bases. Germline V lookup: CDR1 SQVTM, CDR2 ANQGSEA. V trimming: 7 bases; J trimming: 2 bases; junction bases outside the gene matches: 13. CDR3 length equals 16 residues. The CDR3, as DNA: TGCAGCGCCATGGGAAGGACAGGGGGAAGCAACACTGAAGCTTTCTTT. It specifies CSAMGRTGGSNTEAFF.

On this clone itself: This sample also contains other DNA sequences that code for the same CDR3. The V and J genes are TRBV7-3 and TRBJ2-5, with 8 bases lining up with TRBD2. This CDR3 spans 13 amino acids. Germline values: CDR1 SGHTA, CDR2 FQGTGA. V dropped 4 bases and J dropped 5; count of bases not matched to a gene: 3. The CDR3 here is CASSSGGRETQYF. DNA of the CDR3: TGTGCCAGCAGCTCGGGGGGGCGGGAGACCCAGTACTTC. The full variable domain, completed using reference TRBV7-3 and TRBJ2-5, is GAGVSQTPSNKVTEKGKYVELRCDPISGHTALYWYRQSLGQGPEFLIYFQGTGAADDSGLPNDRFFAVRPEGSVSTLKIQRTERGDSAVYLCASSSGGRETQYFGPGTRLLVL.

This sequence joins TRBV28 and TRBJ2-1; D remains ambiguous. The V and J ends lost 5 bases and 13 bases respectively, with 21 bases between them. Per germline, CDR1 MDHEN and CDR2 SYDVKM. The CDR3 length is 14 residues. CDR3 loop: CASSARLASHPQFF. CDR3 bases: TGTGCCAGCAGTGCCCGTTTAGCTTCTCATCCCCAGTTCTTC.

CDR3 sequence: CASSYSTEGTQYF. The CDR3 region has the DNA TGTGCCAGCAGTTACTCGACAGAAGGAACCCAGTACTTC. This sequence joins TRBV6-2 or TRBV6-3 and TRBJ2-5; a weak D match, TRBD1 (5 bases). Germline CDR1 MNHEY, CDR2 SVGEGT. V was clipped by 0 bases and J by 8 bases, with 10 bases between them. The CDR3 is made up of 13 amino acids.

The chain carries TRBV7-8 and TRBJ1-2; 10 bases match TRBD1. Germline loops: CDR1 SGHVS, CDR2 FQNEAQ. CDR3 size: 16 residues. V trimming: 2 bases; J trimming: 4 bases; junction bases outside the gene matches: 7. CDR3 region: CASSLRLGDRGYGYTF. In nucleotides, the CDR3 is TGTGCCAGCAGCTTACGCCTGGGGGACAGGGGCTATGGCTACACCTTC.

The chain employs TRBV11-1 and TRBJ1-3, with 8 bases matching TRBD1. The CDR3 loop spans 16 amino acids. V trimming: 4 bases; J trimming: 0 bases; junction bases outside the gene matches: 5. Germline loops: CDR1 SGHAT, CDR2 FQDESV (reference sequence). The CDR3 bases are TGTGCCAGCAGCTGGGGACAGGCCTTCTCTGGAAACACCATATATTTT. The encoded protein is CASSWGQAFSGNTIYF.

CDR3 DNA: TGCGCCAGCAGCTTTCTGACTAGCGGGGGATCCGATGAGCAGTTCTTC. Amino acid sequence: CASSFLTSGGSDEQFF. V is TRBV5-1 and J is TRBJ2-1, with TRBD2 matching over 12 bases. The CDR3 contains 16 residues. The trim removed 2 bases at V and 8 bases at J, leaving 8 bases unmatched. Germline V lookup: CDR1 SGHRS, CDR2 YFSETQ.

The chain is built from TRBV6-4 and TRBJ2-2; 11 nucleotides agree with TRBD2. CDR3 size: 18 residues. V dropped 3 bases and J dropped 1; count of bases not matched to a gene: 7. Germline-derived CDR1 and CDR2 are MRHNA and SNTAGT. The CDR3 DNA follows: TGTGCCAGCAGTGAGACCGGACTAGCGGGCCTGAACACCGGGGAGCTGTTTTTT. The encoded protein is CASSETGLAGLNTGELFF.